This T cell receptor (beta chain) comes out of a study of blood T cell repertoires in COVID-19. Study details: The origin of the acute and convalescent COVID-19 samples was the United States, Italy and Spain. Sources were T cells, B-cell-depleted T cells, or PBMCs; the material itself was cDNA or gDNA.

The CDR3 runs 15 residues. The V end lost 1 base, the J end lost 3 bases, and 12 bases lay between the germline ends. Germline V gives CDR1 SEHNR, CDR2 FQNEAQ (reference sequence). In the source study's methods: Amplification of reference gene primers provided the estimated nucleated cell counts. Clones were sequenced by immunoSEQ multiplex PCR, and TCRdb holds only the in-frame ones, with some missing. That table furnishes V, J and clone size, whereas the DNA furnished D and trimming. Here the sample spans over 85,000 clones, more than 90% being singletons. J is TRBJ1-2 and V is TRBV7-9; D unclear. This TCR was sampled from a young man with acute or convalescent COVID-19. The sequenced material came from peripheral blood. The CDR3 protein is CASSLGITGDYGYTF. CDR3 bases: TGTGCCAGCAGCTTAGGGATTACCGGGGACTATGGCTACACCTTC. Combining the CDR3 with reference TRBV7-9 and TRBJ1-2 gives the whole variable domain DTGVSQNPRHKITKRGQNVTFRCDPISEHNRLYWYRQTLGQGPEFLTYFQNEAQLEKSRLLSDRFSAERPKGSFSTLEIQRTEQGDSAMYLCASSLGITGDYGYTFGSGTRLTVV.